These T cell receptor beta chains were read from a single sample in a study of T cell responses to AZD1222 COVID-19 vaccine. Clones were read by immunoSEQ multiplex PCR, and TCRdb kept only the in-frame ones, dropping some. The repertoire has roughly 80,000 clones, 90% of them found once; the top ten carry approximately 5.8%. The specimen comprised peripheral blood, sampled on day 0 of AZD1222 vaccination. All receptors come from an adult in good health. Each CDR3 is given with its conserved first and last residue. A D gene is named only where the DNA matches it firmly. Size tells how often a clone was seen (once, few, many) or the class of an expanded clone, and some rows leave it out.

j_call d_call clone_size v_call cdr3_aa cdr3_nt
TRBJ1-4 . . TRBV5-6 CASSLRGPNEKLFF TGTGCCAGCAGCTTGAGGGGACCTAATGAAAAACTGTTTTTT
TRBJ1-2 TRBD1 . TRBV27 CASSSSTGAYGYTF TGTGCCAGCAGTTCTTCCACAGGGGCCTATGGCTACACCTTC
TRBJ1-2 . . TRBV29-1 CSSEGGVDGGYTF TGCAGCTCGGAGGGGGGGGTAGACGGTGGCTACACCTTC
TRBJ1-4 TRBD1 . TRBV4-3 CASSPATGGDEKLFF TGCGCCAGCAGCCCAGCGACAGGGGGGGACGAAAAACTGTTTTTT
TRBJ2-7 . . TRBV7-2 CASSFRPTVTPYEQYF TGTGCCAGCAGCTTTCGACCTACAGTTACCCCTTACGAGCAGTACTTC
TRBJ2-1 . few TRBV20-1 CSARTQGSWFF TGCAGTGCTAGGACTCAGGGTTCCTGGTTCTTC
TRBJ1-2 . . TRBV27 CASSLQGLHGGYTF TGTGCCAGCAGTTTACAAGGACTGCACGGTGGCTACACCTTC
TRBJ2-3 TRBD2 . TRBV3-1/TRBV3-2 CASRPAGGRDTQYF TGTGCCAGCAGACCAGCGGGGGGAAGAGATACGCAGTATTTT
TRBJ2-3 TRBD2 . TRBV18 CASSPIAGLGDTQYF TGTGCCAGCTCACCAATAGCGGGGCTTGGAGATACGCAGTATTTT
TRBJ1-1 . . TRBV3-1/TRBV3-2 CASSPSVGMNTEAFF TGTGCCAGCAGCCCCTCTGTGGGGATGAACACTGAAGCTTTCTTT
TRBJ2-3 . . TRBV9 CASSVSWDTQYF TGTGCCAGCAGCGTATCTTGGGATACGCAGTATTTT
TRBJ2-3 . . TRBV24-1 CATRGSRSDTQYF TGTGCCACCAGGGGCAGTAGGTCAGATACGCAGTATTTT
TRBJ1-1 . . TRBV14 CASSHFRTHTEAFF TGTGCCAGCAGCCACTTCAGGACTCACACTGAAGCTTTCTTT
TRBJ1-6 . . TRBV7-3 CASSPRWRLGVWNSPLHF TGTGCCAGCAGCCCCCGTTGGAGGTTAGGGGTCTGGAATTCACCCCTCCACTTT
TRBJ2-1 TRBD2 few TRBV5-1 CASRPFTSGGYNEQFF TGCGCCAGCAGGCCTTTTACTAGCGGGGGATACAATGAGCAGTTCTTC
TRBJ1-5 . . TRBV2 CASSGAGGNQPQHF TGTGCCAGCAGTGGGGCAGGGGGCAATCAGCCCCAGCATTTT
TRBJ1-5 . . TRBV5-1 CASRETVNSNQPQHF TGCGCCAGCAGAGAGACGGTTAATAGCAATCAGCCCCAGCATTTT
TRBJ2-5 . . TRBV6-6 CASSYPSGLETQYF TGTGCCAGCAGTTACCCCTCGGGGCTAGAGACCCAGTACTTC
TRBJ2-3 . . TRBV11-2 CASSLDRSDTQYF TGTGCCAGCAGCTTAGATCGGTCAGATACGCAGTATTTT
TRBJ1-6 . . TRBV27 CASSPILVSNSPLHF TGTGCCAGCAGTCCTATTTTGGTTTCGAATTCACCCCTCCACTTT
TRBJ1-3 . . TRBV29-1 CSVSNSGNTIYF TGCAGCGTTTCTAACTCTGGAAACACCATATATTTT
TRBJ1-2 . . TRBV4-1 CASSQETGPYGYTF TGCGCCAGCAGCCAAGAGACAGGACCCTATGGCTACACCTTC